This TCR beta chain was sequenced during a study of T-cell reconstitution after alpha-beta-depleted transplantation in children. The study, taken as a whole, reports: Elevated TCRbeta diversity at day 60 was traced, in some patients, to surviving recipient T cells and thymic progenitors. Hyperexpanded clones declined; after one year, newly produced T cells mostly supplied diversity. Roughly two months post-transplant, alpha-beta T cells reportedly originated from several hundred graft clones that had expanded.

CDR3 length: 14 amino acids. CDR1 LNHDA and CDR2 SQIVND come from the germline V gene (reference sequence). V lost 1 base and J lost 5, with 11 bases in between. Library preparation (for TCRbeta) was performed with unique molecular identifiers. TCRdb redid the calling of the PCR reads with MiXCR, one entry per CDR3 protein. This repertoire shows about 590,000 distinct CDR3 sequences, under 15% found once; its top ten account for 2.2%. This clonotype showed up many times. Antigen unknown. This chain uses TRBV19 with TRBJ1-1; D is possibly TRBD1 (5 bases). This sample comprised PBMCs, mostly from graft donor cells, obtained 360 days after TCRalphabeta/CD19-depleted stem cell transplant. The receptor was derived from a male patient younger than 18 who had a stem cell transplant for acute myeloid leukemia, so the T cells may come from the graft donor. CDR3 sequence (DNA): TGTGCCAGTAGTATAGTGAGGGGCAGGACTGAAGCTTTCTTT. Amino acids: CASSIVRGRTEAFF.